These 26 T cell receptor beta chains were all obtained from the same sample, sequenced in a study of identical twins. One entry per CDR3 protein, called by TCRdb with MiXCR from the 5' RACE reads. The sample holds 250,000 to 350,000 distinct CDR3 sequences, less than 9% seen once. These same records also appear under a second study, on yellow fever vaccine responses in identical twins.

Sequencing used memory (CD45RO+) T cells sorted from blood. These receptor sequences come from a woman aged 18-30 years in good health.

This clonotype was counted at least ten times. The gene calls are TRBV12-3 or TRBV12-4 and TRBJ2-3; TRBD2 matches 8 bases. The CDR3 length is 16 residues. Trimming took 3 bases from V and 0 from J; bases not matched to a gene: 5. CDR3 loop: CASSFQGTSSTDTQYF. CDR3 DNA: TGTGCCAGCAGTTTTCAAGGGACTAGTAGCACAGATACGCAGTATTTT.

The chain couples TRBV15 to TRBJ2-7, with a tentative D call TRBD1 (5 bases). Germline lookup yields CDR1 LNHNV and CDR2 YYDKDF (reference sequence). V lost 0 bases to trimming and J lost 6 bases, with 15 bases between them. The CDR3 runs to 15 residues. CDR3 region: CATSRELGVSTEQYV. The CDR3 region has the DNA TGTGCCACCAGCAGAGAGCTAGGGGTTTCCACCGAGCAGTACGTC.

Many counts were recorded for this clonotype. The chain links TRBV5-1 to TRBJ1-1; unclear D gene. Trimming took off 3 bases at V and 4 bases at J, with 7 bases between the two ends. Germline values: CDR1 SGHRS, CDR2 YFSETQ. The CDR3 totals 12 residues. The CDR3 DNA sequence: TGCGCCAGCAGCTCAATGGGCACTGAAGCTTTCTTT. Protein sequence: CASSSMGTEAFF.

The sample holds many counts of this clonotype. The chain uses TRBV12-3 or TRBV12-4 and TRBJ1-2; 8 bases line up with TRBD1. The CDR3 is made up of 16 amino acids. Unmatched junction bases numbered 14, after V lost 7 bases and J lost 4 bases. The chain's CDR3 is CASTLDRGPESYGYTF. The CDR3 DNA sequence: TGTGCCAGCACCCTCGACAGGGGCCCGGAGAGCTATGGCTACACCTTC.

The chain recombines TRBV2 with TRBJ1-6; 7 nucleotides agree with TRBD1. J was trimmed by 7 bases and V by 4 bases; bases with no gene match: 7. The CDR3 totals 15 residues. Germline CDR1 reads SNHLY; CDR2 reads FYNNEI. The CDR3 bases are TGTGCCAGCAGTGGCCCAGGGGGACAGAATTCACCCCTCCACTTT. Its translation is CASSGPGGQNSPLHF.

This clonotype was detected many times. The V gene is TRBV27, the J gene TRBJ1-3; tentative D call: TRBD1 (6 bases). The length of the CDR3 is 14 residues. The V end lost 5 bases, the J end lost 4 bases, and 12 bases lay between the germline ends. Germline V gene lookup returns CDR1 MNHEY and CDR2 SMNVEV (reference sequence). DNA for the CDR3: TGTGCCAGCAGTCTAACAGGGAGCGGAAACACCATATATTTT. It encodes CASSLTGSGNTIYF.

This clonotype was detected many times. This chain uses TRBV2 with TRBJ1-4; no reliable D call. The CDR3 has 11 residues. The germline CDR1 and CDR2 sequences are SNHLY and FYNNEI. With 5 bases removed from V and 7 bases from J, the gap between germline ends came to 5 bases. For the CDR3, the DNA is TGTGCCAGCAGTAATTTTGAAAAACTGTTTTTT. This sequence encodes CASSNFEKLFF.

This clonotype was counted ten times or more. This rearrangement joins TRBV20-1 to TRBJ2-1; tentatively, D is TRBD2 (7 bases). The germline CDR1 and CDR2 sequences are DFQATT and SNEGSKA (reference sequence). The germline V and J ends were trimmed by 5 bases and 2 bases, with 16 bases remaining between them. There are 15 residues in the CDR3. CDR3 DNA sequence: TGCAGTGCTGAAGATGGGAGGGGGGCCTACAATGAGCAGTTCTTC. This codes for CSAEDGRGAYNEQFF.

At least ten counts were recorded for this clonotype. V usage is TRBV2 and J usage is TRBJ2-1; possible D gene TRBD2, 6 bases. V was trimmed by 5 bases and J by 1 base, leaving 12 bases between them. The CDR3 loop spans 15 amino acids. Germline V lookup: CDR1 SNHLY, CDR2 FYNNEI. CDR3 bases: TGTGCCAGCAGTTCCGGGACTTATTCCTACAATGAGCAGTTCTTC. Residues: CASSSGTYSYNEQFF.

The chain joins TRBV6-1 to TRBJ2-7, with 8 positions matching TRBD1. The CDR3 is 14 residues long. Germline V lookup: CDR1 MNHNS, CDR2 SASEGT. V lost 2 bases, J lost 0 bases, and 0 bases stayed unmatched. In nucleotides, the CDR3 is TGTGCCAGCAGTGAACAGGGGGCCTCCTACGAGCAGTACTTC. Translated, it gives CASSEQGASYEQYF.

The chain combines TRBV6-1 with TRBJ1-4; the D gene is possibly TRBD1 (5 bases). Germline assignment: CDR1 MNHNS and CDR2 SASEGT. V lost 6 bases to trimming and J lost 4 bases, with 12 bases between them. The CDR3 length is 14 residues. The CDR3: CASSPGRFNEKLFF. Here the CDR3 DNA reads TGTGCCAGCAGCCCGGGACGGTTTAATGAAAAACTGTTTTTT.

This chain joins TRBV5-5 and TRBJ2-7; 11 positions agree with TRBD1. V lost 2 bases, J lost 3 bases, and 13 bases stayed unmatched. The CDR3 has 18 residues. Per the germline V gene, CDR1 is SGHKS and CDR2 is YYEKEE (reference sequence). CDR3 coding DNA: TGTGCCAGCAGCTTACGGACAGGGGGCTTCCGAGTCGGCTACGAGCAGTACGTC. Its protein product is CASSLRTGGFRVGYEQYV.

This clonotype turned up a few times. The V and J genes are TRBV10-3 and TRBJ2-7; 7 bases match TRBD1. The CDR3 contains 13 residues. V was pared by 6 bases and J by 3 bases, with 5 bases of the junction left unmatched. Germline V gene lookup returns CDR1 ENHRY and CDR2 SYGVKD. The DNA for the CDR3 is TGTGCCATCAGCTCTCAGGGGGTCTACGAGCAGTACTTC. Its translation is CAISSQGVYEQYF.

This clonotype was recorded a few times. The V gene is TRBV5-6, the J gene TRBJ2-7; D might be TRBD2 (5 bases). The CDR3 loop spans 15 amino acids. CDR1 is SGHDT, CDR2 YYEEEE, per germline. Trimming cost V 4 bases and J 4 bases, with 18 bases left between them. This chain's CDR3 is CASSMGRGKGYEQYF. The CDR3 bases are TGTGCCAGCAGCATGGGCCGGGGAAAAGGATACGAGCAGTACTTC.

The chain carries TRBV7-8 and TRBJ2-5; D is unclear. The germline CDR1 and CDR2 sequences are SGHVS and FQNEAQ. The CDR3 totals 13 residues. V lost 4 bases to trimming and J lost 7 bases, with 13 bases between them. The CDR3 DNA is TGTGCCAGCAGCTCAAGAGTACTCGGGACCCAGTACTTC. It is translated as CASSSRVLGTQYF.

The J gene is TRBJ2-1, the V gene TRBV9; D gene uncertain. The germline V and J ends were trimmed by 1 base and 2 bases, with 10 bases remaining between them. The V gene's germline CDR1 is SGDLS and CDR2 YYNGEE. CDR3 length: 15 residues. This CDR3 reads CASSVWPGPYNEQFF. The CDR3 coding sequence is TGTGCCAGCAGCGTATGGCCCGGGCCCTACAATGAGCAGTTCTTC.

This clonotype occurred many times. The chain is built from TRBV7-2 and TRBJ1-5, with 8 nucleotides matching TRBD1. J gave up 8 bases and V 5 bases, and 8 bases lay outside the gene matches. There are 14 residues in the CDR3. The germline V gene has CDR1 SGHTA and CDR2 FQGNSA. The CDR3 DNA sequence: TGTGCCAGCAGCGGATCAGGGGGCCTCGAGCCCCAGCATTTT. Its translation is CASSGSGGLEPQHF. The entire variable domain, with the rest obtained from reference TRBV7-2 and TRBJ1-5, is as follows: GAGVSQSPSNKVTEKGKDVELRCDPISGHTALYWYRQSLGQGLEFLIYFQGNSAPDKSGLPSDRFSAERTGGSVSTLTIQRTQQEDSAVYLCASSGSGGLEPQHFGDGTRLSIL.

The chain uses TRBV11-2 and TRBJ2-4, with 12 nucleotides matching TRBD2. CDR1 and CDR2 from the germline V gene are SGHAT and FQNNGV. CDR3 length equals 16 residues. Trimming took 1 base from V and 7 from J; bases not matched to a gene: 5. CDR3 amino acids: CASSLAPSGGANIQYF. CDR3 in DNA: TGTGCCAGCAGCTTAGCCCCTAGCGGGGGGGCTAACATTCAGTACTTC.

This chain links TRBV2 with TRBJ2-7; 11 bases match TRBD2. V shed 1 base, J shed 7 bases, and the junction held 12 bases outside the gene matches. In germline, CDR1 is SNHLY, CDR2 FYNNEI. This CDR3 region has 17 residues. The CDR3 sequence is CASSEVGRTSGSREQYF. As DNA, the CDR3 is TGTGCCAGCAGTGAAGTGGGGCGGACTAGCGGGTCGCGGGAGCAGTACTTC.

The chain uses TRBV20-1 and TRBJ1-6; tentative D call: TRBD1 (6 bases). The CDR3 sequence is 13 residues long. Deletions cut 6 bases from V and 5 bases from J, with 11 bases between. The germline V gene encodes CDR1 DFQATT and CDR2 SNEGSKA (reference sequence). The CDR3 loop reads CSAGQNDNSPLHF. The CDR3 bases are TGCAGTGCCGGACAGAACGATAATTCACCCCTCCACTTT.

This clonotype was recorded a few times. The chain carries TRBV5-1 and TRBJ1-3; a possible D gene is TRBD1 (6 bases). With 0 bases removed from V and 0 bases from J, the gap between germline ends came to 10 bases. This CDR3 has 16 amino acids. Germline CDR1 reads SGHRS; CDR2 reads YFSETQ. CDR3 sequence reads: CASSLGGQSSGNTIYF. CDR3 in DNA: TGCGCCAGCAGCTTGGGGGGGCAGAGCTCTGGAAACACCATATATTTT.

In its sample, this clonotype was seen many times. The chain carries TRBV7-9 and TRBJ1-5; 7 bases align to TRBD1. V gave up 5 bases and J gave up 4 bases; unmatched junction bases: 8. The CDR3 has 15 residues. The germline gives CDR1 SEHNR, CDR2 FQNEAQ (reference sequence). The CDR3 loop reads CASSPTGERNQPQHF. The CDR3 DNA sequence: TGTGCCAGCAGCCCCACAGGGGAAAGGAATCAGCCCCAGCATTTT.

This clonotype was counted many times. J is TRBJ2-2 and V is TRBV3-1; unclear D gene. The CDR3 contains 14 residues. Trimming took 3 bases from V and 2 from J, leaving 7 bases between them. CDR1 and CDR2 from the germline V gene are LGHDT and YNNKEL (reference sequence). The CDR3 DNA is TGTGCCAGCAGCCAGGGCAGAAACACCGGGGAGCTGTTTTTT. It specifies CASSQGRNTGELFF.

This clonotype was seen a few times. The genes are TRBV7-2 and TRBJ2-1; 8 nucleotides line up with TRBD1. Germline V gene sequence: CDR1 SGHTA, CDR2 FQGNSA. The junction had 9 bases not matched to a gene; V was cut back by 5 bases and J by 6 bases. CDR3 size: 15 residues. Here the CDR3 reads CASSPRQGARNEQFF. CDR3 sequence (DNA): TGTGCCAGCAGCCCCCGGCAGGGGGCCCGCAATGAGCAGTTCTTC.

This chain uses TRBV4-2 with TRBJ2-5, with 10 bases identical to TRBD2. The CDR3 has 16 amino acids. V lost 1 base to trimming and J lost 5 bases; unmatched junction nucleotides: 7. Germline lookup yields CDR1 LGHNA and CDR2 YNFKEQ. For the CDR3, the DNA is TGTGCCAGCAGCCAAGCCAGGCTAGCGGGGGAGGAGACCCAGTACTTC. Its translation: CASSQARLAGEETQYF.

This clonotype was detected ten times or more. This chain links TRBV28 with TRBJ2-2; no definite D call. Looked up from germline, CDR1 is MDHEN and CDR2 is SYDVKM. Trimming cost V 3 bases and J 6 bases, with 5 bases left between them. The CDR3 contains 12 residues. The chain's CDR3 is CASSFGAGELFF. CDR3 coding DNA: TGTGCCAGCAGTTTTGGGGCCGGGGAGCTGTTTTTT.